The 6 T cell receptor beta chains in this list originate from one sample, sequenced in a study of shared clonotypes between healthy human individuals. Here immunoSEQ multiplex PCR was the method, and the copy in TCRdb shows in-frame clones only, minus some. The sample consists of about half a million clones, roughly 77% of them appearing once. The sample taken for sequencing was PBMCs. These receptors all come from a woman aged 40 to 50 in good health. Some clones in this sample may be carry-over from other donors' samples.

This clone came up a few times. The chain links TRBV29-1 to TRBJ1-3; D might be TRBD1 (6 bases). The CDR3 contains 12 residues. Germline-derived CDR1 and CDR2 are SQVTM and ANQGSEA. Trimming shortened V by 6 bases and J by 2 bases, and 8 bases separated the two germline ends. The CDR3 sequence: CSVEGAGNTIYF. The CDR3 bases are TGCAGCGTCGAGGGGGCTGGAAACACCATATATTTT.

The V gene is TRBV30, the J gene TRBJ2-7, with 9 bases aligning to TRBD1. V was clipped by 3 bases and J by 2 bases; unmatched bases: 8. CDR1 GTSNPN and CDR2 SVGIG come from the germline V gene (reference sequence). The CDR3 sequence is 15 residues long. The CDR3: CAWSYRGPQAYEQYF. DNA for the CDR3: TGTGCCTGGAGCTACAGGGGGCCCCAAGCCTACGAGCAGTACTTC.

This chain uses TRBV18 with TRBJ1-2; 11 bases are shared with TRBD1. V trimming: 6 bases; J trimming: 5 bases; junction bases outside the gene matches: 11. Looked up from germline, CDR1 is KGHSH and CDR2 is LQKENI. CDR3 length equals 16 residues. The CDR3: CASSSSGTGGGYGYTF. The CDR3 DNA follows: TGTGCCAGCTCGTCCTCCGGGACAGGGGGTGGTTATGGCTACACCTTC.

This chain links TRBV5-1 with TRBJ2-7, with 14 bases that match TRBD2. The length of the CDR3 is 17 residues. CDR1 SGHRS and CDR2 YFSETQ come from the germline V gene. V shed 0 bases, J shed 4 bases, and the junction held 6 bases outside the gene matches. The CDR3 sequence is CASSLGGTSGRRYEQYF. The DNA of the CDR3 is TGCGCCAGCAGCTTGGGTGGGACTAGCGGGAGAAGGTACGAGCAGTACTTC.

Only one count was recorded for this clone. V and J are TRBV5-6 and TRBJ2-7; 7 positions match TRBD1. V dropped 4 bases and J dropped 3; count of bases not matched to a gene: 7. The CDR3 length is 14 residues. In germline, CDR1 is SGHDT, CDR2 YYEEEE. CDR3 DNA: TGTGCCAGCAGCCCTCCGGGACAGATCTACGAGCAGTACTTC. Translating it yields CASSPPGQIYEQYF.

Regarding this clone: A far bigger clonotype differs at one base, so this is likely a read error. CDR3 region: CASSPGTSDYNEQFF. CDR3 in DNA: TGTGCCAGCAGCCCCGGGACTAGCGACTACAATGAGCAGTTCTTC. The V call is TRBV2, the J call TRBJ2-1; 10 nucleotides agree with TRBD2. CDR1 and CDR2 (germline): SNHLY, FYNNEI. V shed 6 bases and J 3 bases; nucleotides not matched to a gene: 5. The CDR3 runs to 15 residues.